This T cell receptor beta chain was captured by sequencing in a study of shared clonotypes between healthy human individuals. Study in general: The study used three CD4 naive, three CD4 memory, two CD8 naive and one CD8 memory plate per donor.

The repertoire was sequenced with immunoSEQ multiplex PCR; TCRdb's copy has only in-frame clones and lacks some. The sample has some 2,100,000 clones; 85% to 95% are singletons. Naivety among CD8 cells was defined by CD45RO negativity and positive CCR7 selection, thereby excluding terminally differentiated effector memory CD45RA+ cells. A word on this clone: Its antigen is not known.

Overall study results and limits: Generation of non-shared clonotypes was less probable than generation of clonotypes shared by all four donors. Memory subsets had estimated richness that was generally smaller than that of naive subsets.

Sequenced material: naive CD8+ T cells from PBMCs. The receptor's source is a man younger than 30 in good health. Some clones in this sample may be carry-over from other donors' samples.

This CDR3 is CASSLVDSALNTQYF. The CDR3 region has the DNA TGTGCCAGCAGTTTAGTGGATAGTGCTCTCAATACGCAGTATTTT. The rearrangement links TRBV28 to TRBJ2-3, with D unclear. This CDR3 has 15 residues. Deletions cut 2 bases from V and 7 bases from J, with 16 bases between. The germline gives CDR1 MDHEN, CDR2 SYDVKM.